This T cell receptor beta chain came from a study of low-dose radiotherapy and immunotherapy resistance in tumors. The wider study: A daily 300 mg dose of oral aspirin was taken by patients for four cycles from cycle 1 day 1.

Gene-specific TRAV and TRBV primers were used for first-strand cDNA, covering alpha and beta chains. The TCRs were subjected to amplification over around 19 PCR cycles employing a constant-region primer in conjunction with a V-primer adapter. TCRdb reanalysed the reads using MiXCR and keeps one entry per CDR3 protein. The table has 35,000 to 45,000 distinct CDR3 sequences, 25% to 40% seen once. CDR1 and CDR2 from the germline V gene are SGHTA and FQGNSA. The CDR3 is 17 amino acids in total, end residues counted. Documented time point: before trial treatment. The donors' regimen was nivolumab, ipilimumab, aspirin, low-dose cyclophosphamide and low-dose radiotherapy. Eligible patients bore advanced solid tumors devoid of tumor-infiltrating lymphocytes. As for this clonotype: No DNA is shown, since the ends of the CDR3 on it are uncertain; the CDR3 is the one TCRdb lists.

The gene calls are TRBV7-2 and TRBJ1-4; the DNA was not compared with TRBD1, the D call given in the table. This material consisted of PBMCs, taken before treatment. The TCR was taken from a male donor with gallbladder cancer. The CDR3 loop reads CASSRTGFTTNEKLFFF.